These T cell receptor beta chains were read from a single sample in a study of T-cell reconstitution after alpha-beta-depleted transplantation in children. TCRdb recomputed calls from the PCR reads with MiXCR, one row per CDR3 protein. This table has approximately 400,000 distinct CDR3 sequences, roughly a tenth appearing once. Specimen: PBMCs from the stem cell graft donor, collected from the stem cell graft. These TCRs come from a human donor who donated a stem cell graft to a child with acute myeloid leukemia. CDR3s include the opening cysteine and the closing phenylalanine or tryptophan. D genes are given only for firm matches. Rows may omit the clone size; those that give it use once, few, many or a size class.

clone size	V gene	J gene	D gene	CDR3 DNA	CDR3 protein
few	TRBV3-1	TRBJ2-3	TRBD2	TGTGCCAGCAGCCAAGCGGTAGCGGGGGGCACAGATACGCAGTATTTT	CASSQAVAGGTDTQYF
few	TRBV5-1	TRBJ2-7	NA	TGCGCCAGCAAATGGTCGACTTGGTCCCCCTACGAGCAGTACTTC	CASKWSTWSPYEQYF
many	TRBV20-1	TRBJ1-1	NA	TGCAGTGCTAGAGTCAGCCGGGTAGCTGAAGCTTTCTTT	CSARVSRVAEAFF
many	TRBV5-1	TRBJ2-3	NA	TGCGCCAGCAGACGGGAATTGAGCACAGATACGCAGTATTTT	CASRRELSTDTQYF
NA	TRBV7-3	TRBJ2-3	NA	TGTGCCAGCAGCTTATTTTCCAGGGGAGATACGCAGTATTTT	CASSLFSRGDTQYF
many	TRBV20-1	TRBJ2-7	NA	TGCAGTGCTAGAGATTCACAGGGCCTCTACGAGCAGTACTTC	CSARDSQGLYEQYF
few	TRBV6-1	TRBJ2-7	NA	TGTGCCAGCAGGGGGACTTCGATGGGATACGAGCAGTACTTC	CASRGTSMGYEQYF
few	TRBV20-1	TRBJ2-1	TRBD2	TGCAGTGCTGGACTAGCGGGGAGGCTATACAATGAGCAGTTCTTC	CSAGLAGRLYNEQFF
NA	TRBV3-1	TRBJ2-7	NA	TGTGCCAGCAGCCCCCGGAGGGAAGGCTACGAGCAGTACTTC	CASSPRREGYEQYF
NA	TRBV20-1	TRBJ2-7	TRBD2	TGCAGTGCTAGAGCCCCTTTGCGGCCGGGGGGGTCCTACGAGCAGTACTTC	CSARAPLRPGGSYEQYF
few	TRBV5-1	TRBJ2-5	NA	TGCGCCAGCAGCTTGTCTGTCTCCGGGGATGTGGAGACCCAGTACTTC	CASSLSVSGDVETQYF
NA	TRBV9	TRBJ2-6	TRBD1	TGTGCCAGCGGAAAGACAGGGTCTGGGGCCAACGTCCTGACTTTC	CASGKTGSGANVLTF
few	TRBV7-3	TRBJ2-1	TRBD1	TGTGCCAGCAGCCCCAGGAGTGGGACAGGGATCGATGAGCAGTTCTTC	CASSPRSGTGIDEQFF
many	TRBV20-1	TRBJ2-3	NA	TGCAGTGCGGGAGAGGGGGATACGCAGTATTTT	CSAGEGDTQYF
NA	TRBV20-1	TRBJ1-2	NA	TGCTGTGCTAGAGATCTCGGACGGCAAGCGGGTGGCTACACCTTC	CCARDLGRQAGGYTF
few	TRBV4-2	TRBJ2-2	TRBD1	TGTGCCAGCAGCCAAGATCGGGGACAGGGGGCAACCGGGGAGCTGTTTTTT	CASSQDRGQGATGELFF
few	TRBV20-1	TRBJ2-1	NA	TGCAGTGCTAGACCCCGCTATGTACTCGACAATGAGCAGTTCTTC	CSARPRYVLDNEQFF
many	TRBV5-1	TRBJ2-3	TRBD1	TGCGCCAGCAGCTTGGGAGGGACAGGGACAGATACGCAGTATTTT	CASSLGGTGTDTQYF
NA	TRBV20-1	TRBJ1-2	TRBD1	TGCAGTGCTCCCTTTAGGGGGCGAGGCTACACCTTC	CSAPFRGRGYTF
many	TRBV25-1	TRBJ2-7	NA	TGTGCCAGCAGTCGAAGTGGACAGTACTACGAGCAGTACTTC	CASSRSGQYYEQYF
few	TRBV10-3	TRBJ2-2	TRBD1	TGTGCCATCAGTGAGGGGACAGGGGTTCGAGGGACCGGGGAGCTGTTTTTT	CAISEGTGVRGTGELFF
few	TRBV20-1	TRBJ2-3	NA	TGCAGTGCTAGAGGCAGGGGACTGAGCACAGATACGCAGTATTTT	CSARGRGLSTDTQYF
many	TRBV12-3/TRBV12-4	TRBJ2-5	NA	TGTGCCAGCAGTTTTATGGGAGGAGGTGGAGAGACCCAGTACTTC	CASSFMGGGGETQYF
NA	TRBV4-1	TRBJ2-7	NA	TGCGCCAGCAGCCAAGGTTTCGGACTCGAGGACCTCTACGAGCAGTACTTC	CASSQGFGLEDLYEQYF
few	TRBV27	TRBJ1-2	NA	TGTGCCAGCACTACCCTTCCCCTTGGGTCCTATGGCTACACCTTC	CASTTLPLGSYGYTF
NA	TRBV20-1	TRBJ2-5	NA	TGCAGTGCTAGGGACTACGGAGAGACCCAGTACTTC	CSARDYGETQYF
few	TRBV7-2	TRBJ2-1	TRBD2	TGTGCCAGCAGCTTTCATCGGGGGGACAATGAGCAGTTCTTC	CASSFHRGDNEQFF
NA	TRBV12-3/TRBV12-4	TRBJ2-1	NA	TGTGCCAGCACCCCCGCGGTGGGATCAATCTACAATGAGCAGTTCTTC	CASTPAVGSIYNEQFF
many	TRBV4-2	TRBJ1-5	NA	TGTGCCAGCAGCCAAGACCAGGGGAATCAGCCCCAGCATTTT	CASSQDQGNQPQHF
NA	TRBV14	TRBJ2-2	NA	TGTGCCAGCAGCCGAGTAGCCCCCGGGGAGCTGTTTTTT	CASSRVAPGELFF
NA	TRBV4-2	TRBJ2-7	NA	TGTGCCAGCAGCCGAGACCCGGATTCGACCTACGAGCAGTACTTC	CASSRDPDSTYEQYF
NA	TRBV27	TRBJ1-5	NA	TGTGCCAGCAGTTCACGACGGGGGGGCCAGCCCCAGCATTTT	CASSSRRGGQPQHF
NA	TRBV20-1	TRBJ2-1	TRBD2	TGCAGTGCCGGACTAGCCTACAATGAGCAGTTCTTC	CSAGLAYNEQFF